This T cell receptor (beta chain) was recorded in a study of blood T cell repertoires in COVID-19. Study-wide context: The United States, Italy and Spain provided the acute and convalescent COVID-19 samples. PBMCs, B-cell-depleted T cells, or T cells provided the cDNA or gDNA that made up the material.

This clone was detected only a few times. Original methodology: The authors estimated nucleated cell counts from reference gene primer amplification. Only in-frame clones appear in the TCRdb table, and some are missing; sequencing was by immunoSEQ multiplex PCR. D and trimming come from the DNA, and the V and J calls and clone size come from that table. The sample shows approximately 130,000 clones, approximately 77% of them seen only once. Sequenced input: peripheral blood. The receptor was isolated from an elderly man with acute or convalescent COVID-19.

The CDR3 reads CASSWTGGNEQFF. The CDR3 bases are TGTGCCAGCAGTTGGACAGGGGGCAATGAGCAGTTCTTC. J is TRBJ2-1 and V is TRBV12-3 or TRBV12-4; 10 bases map to TRBD1. This CDR3 comprises 13 residues. The ends lost 4 bases at V and 6 bases at J; junction bases unmatched: 0.